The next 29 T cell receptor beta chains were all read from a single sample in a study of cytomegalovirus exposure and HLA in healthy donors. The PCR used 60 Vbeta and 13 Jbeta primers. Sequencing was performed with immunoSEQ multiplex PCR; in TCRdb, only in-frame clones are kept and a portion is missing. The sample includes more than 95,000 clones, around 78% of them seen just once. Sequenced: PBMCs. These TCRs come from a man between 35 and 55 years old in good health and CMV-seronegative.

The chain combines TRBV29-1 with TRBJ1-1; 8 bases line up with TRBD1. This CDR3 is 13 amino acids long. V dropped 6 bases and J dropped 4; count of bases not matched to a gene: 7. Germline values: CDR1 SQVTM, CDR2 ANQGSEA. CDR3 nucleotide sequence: TGCAGCGTGGGACAGGTTGAGAGCACTGAAGCTTTCTTT. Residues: CSVGQVESTEAFF.

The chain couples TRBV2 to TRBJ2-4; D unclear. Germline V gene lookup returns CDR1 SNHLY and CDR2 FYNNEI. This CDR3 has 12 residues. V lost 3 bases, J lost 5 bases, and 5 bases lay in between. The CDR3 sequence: CASSDRENIQYF. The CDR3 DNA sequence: TGTGCCAGCAGTGATCGGGAAAACATTCAGTACTTC.

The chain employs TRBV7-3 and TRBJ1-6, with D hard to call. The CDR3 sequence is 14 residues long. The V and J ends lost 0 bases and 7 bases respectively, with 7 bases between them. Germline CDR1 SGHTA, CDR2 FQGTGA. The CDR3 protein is CASSLTSRNSPLHF. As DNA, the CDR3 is TGTGCCAGCAGCTTAACGTCGCGGAATTCACCCCTCCACTTT. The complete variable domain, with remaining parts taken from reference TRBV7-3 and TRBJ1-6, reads GAGVSQTPSNKVTEKGKYVELRCDPISGHTALYWYRQSLGQGPEFLIYFQGTGAADDSGLPNDRFFAVRPEGSVSTLKIQRTERGDSAVYLCASSLTSRNSPLHFGNGTRLTVT.

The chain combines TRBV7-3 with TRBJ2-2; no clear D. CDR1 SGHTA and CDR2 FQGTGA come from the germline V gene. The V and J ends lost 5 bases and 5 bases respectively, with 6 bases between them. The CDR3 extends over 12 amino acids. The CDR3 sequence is CASSTQTGELFF. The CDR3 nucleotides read TGTGCCAGCAGCACCCAGACCGGGGAGCTGTTTTTT. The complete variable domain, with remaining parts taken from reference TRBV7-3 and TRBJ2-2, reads GAGVSQTPSNKVTEKGKYVELRCDPISGHTALYWYRQSLGQGPEFLIYFQGTGAADDSGLPNDRFFAVRPEGSVSTLKIQRTERGDSAVYLCASSTQTGELFFGEGSRLTVL.

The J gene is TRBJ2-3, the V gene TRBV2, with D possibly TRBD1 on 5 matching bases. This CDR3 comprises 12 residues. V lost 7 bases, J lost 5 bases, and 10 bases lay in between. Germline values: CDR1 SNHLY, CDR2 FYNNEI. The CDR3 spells CASTQAIDTQYF. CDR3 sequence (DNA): TGTGCCAGCACACAGGCGATAGATACGCAGTATTTT.

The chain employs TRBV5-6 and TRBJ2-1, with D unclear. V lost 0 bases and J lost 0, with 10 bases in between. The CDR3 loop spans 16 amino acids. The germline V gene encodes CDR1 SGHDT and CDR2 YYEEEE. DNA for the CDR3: TGTGCCAGCAGCTTGGCCGGAGCGAGCTCCTACAATGAGCAGTTCTTC. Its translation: CASSLAGASSYNEQFF.

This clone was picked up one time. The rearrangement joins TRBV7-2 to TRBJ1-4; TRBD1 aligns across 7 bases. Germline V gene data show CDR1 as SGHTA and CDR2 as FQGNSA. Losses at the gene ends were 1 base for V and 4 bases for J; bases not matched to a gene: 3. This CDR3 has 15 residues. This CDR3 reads CASSLGTGLNEKLFF. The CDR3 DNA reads TGTGCCAGCAGCTTAGGGACAGGACTTAATGAAAAACTGTTTTTT.

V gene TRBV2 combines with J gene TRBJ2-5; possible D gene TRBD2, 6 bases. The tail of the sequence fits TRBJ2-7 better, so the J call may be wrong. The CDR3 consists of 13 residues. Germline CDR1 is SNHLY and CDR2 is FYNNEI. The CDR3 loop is CASRAYMGGEQYF. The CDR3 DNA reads TGTGCCAGCAGGGCTTACATGGGAGGCGAGCAGTACTTC.

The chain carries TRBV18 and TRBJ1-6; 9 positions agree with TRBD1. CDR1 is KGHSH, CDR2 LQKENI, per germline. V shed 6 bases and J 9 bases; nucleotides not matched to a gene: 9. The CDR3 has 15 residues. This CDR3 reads CASSPTGQGGSPLHF. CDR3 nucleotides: TGTGCCAGCTCCCCTACGGGACAGGGTGGTTCACCCCTCCACTTT.

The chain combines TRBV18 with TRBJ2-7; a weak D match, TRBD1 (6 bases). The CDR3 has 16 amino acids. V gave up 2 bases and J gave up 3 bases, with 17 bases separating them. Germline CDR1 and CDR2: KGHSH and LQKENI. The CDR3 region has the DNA TGTGCCAGCTCACCATCGAGTAGGACAGTGCTCTACGAGCAGTACTTC. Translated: CASSPSSRTVLYEQYF. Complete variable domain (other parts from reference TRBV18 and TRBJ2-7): NAGVMQNPRHLVRRRGQEARLRCSPMKGHSHVYWYRQLPEEGLKFMVYLQKENIIDESGMPKERFSAEFPKEGPSILRIQQVVRGDSAAYFCASSPSSRTVLYEQYFGPGTRLTVT.

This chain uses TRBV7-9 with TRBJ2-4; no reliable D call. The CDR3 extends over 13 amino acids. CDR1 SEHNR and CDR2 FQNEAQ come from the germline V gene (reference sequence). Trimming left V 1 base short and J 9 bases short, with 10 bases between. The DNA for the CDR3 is TGTGCCAGCAGCTTAGTGCCACAGAGCATTCAGTACTTC. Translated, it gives CASSLVPQSIQYF.

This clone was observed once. The CDR3 DNA follows: TGTGCCACCAGCAGAGAAGGAGACACTAGGGAAAAACTGTTTTTT. The encoded protein is CATSREGDTREKLFF. The V and J genes are TRBV15 and TRBJ1-4; no clear D. Trimming shortened V by 0 bases and J by 8 bases, and 13 bases separated the two germline ends. This CDR3 has 15 residues. Germline V CDR1 and CDR2: LNHNV, YYDKDF (reference sequence). The entire variable domain, with the rest obtained from reference TRBV15 and TRBJ1-4, is as follows: DAMVIQNPRYQVTQFGKPVTLSCSQTLNHNVMYWYQQKSSQAPKLLFHYYDKDFNNEADTPDNFQSRRPNTSFCFLDIRSPGLGDTAMYLCATSREGDTREKLFFGSGTQLSVL.

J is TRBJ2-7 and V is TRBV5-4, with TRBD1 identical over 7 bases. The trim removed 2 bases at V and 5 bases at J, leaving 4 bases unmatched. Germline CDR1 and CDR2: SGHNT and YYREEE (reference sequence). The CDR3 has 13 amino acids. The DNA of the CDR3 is TGTGCCAGCAGCTTAAAGGGGGCCCACGAGCAGTACTTC. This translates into CASSLKGAHEQYF.

The CDR3 sequence: CASIRAGTSWYEQFF. In DNA form, the CDR3 reads TGTGCCAGCATCCGCGCCGGGACTAGCTGGTATGAGCAGTTCTTC. V is TRBV7-9 and J is TRBJ2-1, with 9 nucleotides matching TRBD2. V gave up 7 bases and J gave up 8 bases; unmatched junction bases: 12. CDR3 length equals 15 residues. CDR1 is SEHNR, CDR2 FQNEAQ, per germline (reference sequence). The variable domain in full, with the rest retrieved from reference TRBV7-9 and TRBJ2-1, is DTGVSQNPRHKITKRGQNVTFRCDPISEHNRLYWYRQTLGQGPEFLTYFQNEAQLEKSRLLSDRFSAERPKGSFSTLEIQRTEQGDSAMYLCASIRAGTSWYEQFFGPGTRLTVL.

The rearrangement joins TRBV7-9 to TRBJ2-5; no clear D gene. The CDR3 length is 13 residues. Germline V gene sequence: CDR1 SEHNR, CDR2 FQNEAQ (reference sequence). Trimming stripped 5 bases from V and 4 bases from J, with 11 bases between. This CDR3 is CASSLLSGETQYF. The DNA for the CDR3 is TGTGCCAGCAGCCTTCTCTCCGGAGAGACCCAGTACTTC.

The CDR3 DNA sequence: TGCGCCAGCAGCTTGATGACAGGGGGAGCCTACGAGCAGTACTTC. This sequence encodes CASSLMTGGAYEQYF. The rearrangement uses TRBV5-1 and TRBJ2-7, with 9 positions matching TRBD1. V gave up 1 base and J gave up 2 bases; unmatched junction bases: 4. CDR1 and CDR2 from the germline V gene are SGHRS and YFSETQ. The CDR3 length is 15 residues.

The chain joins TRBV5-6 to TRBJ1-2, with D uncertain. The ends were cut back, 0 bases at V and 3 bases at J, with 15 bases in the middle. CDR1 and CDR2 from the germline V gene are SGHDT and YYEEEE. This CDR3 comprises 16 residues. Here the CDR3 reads CASSLVSAGGYYGYTF. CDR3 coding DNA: TGTGCCAGCAGCTTGGTGTCCGCGGGTGGGTACTATGGCTACACCTTC.

The CDR3 here is CATSGTGVEWSTEAFF. The CDR3 DNA is TGTGCCACGTCCGGGACAGGGGTTGAGTGGAGCACTGAAGCTTTCTTT. The chain carries TRBV18 and TRBJ1-1, with 10 nucleotides matching TRBD1. V lost 10 bases and J lost 4; bases outside the gene matches: 15. This CDR3 is 16 amino acids long. Germline V gene data show CDR1 as KGHSH and CDR2 as LQKENI.

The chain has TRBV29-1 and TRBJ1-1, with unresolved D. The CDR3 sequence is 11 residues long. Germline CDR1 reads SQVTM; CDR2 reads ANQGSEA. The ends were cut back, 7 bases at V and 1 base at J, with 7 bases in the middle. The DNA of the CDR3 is TGCAGCGGAACGGGGAACACTGAAGCTTTCTTT. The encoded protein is CSGTGNTEAFF.

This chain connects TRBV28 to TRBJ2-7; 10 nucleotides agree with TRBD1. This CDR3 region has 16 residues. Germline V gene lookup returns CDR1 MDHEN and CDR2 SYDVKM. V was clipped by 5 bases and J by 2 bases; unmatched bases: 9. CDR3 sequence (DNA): TGTGCCAGCAGTCCGCCGGGACAGGGGAAAACCTACGAGCAGTACTTC. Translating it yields CASSPPGQGKTYEQYF.

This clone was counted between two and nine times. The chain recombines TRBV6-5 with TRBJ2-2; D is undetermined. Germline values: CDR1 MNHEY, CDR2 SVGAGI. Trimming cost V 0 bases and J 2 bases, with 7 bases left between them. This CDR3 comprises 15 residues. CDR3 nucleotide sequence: TGTGCCAGCAGTTACTCGTACCTAAACACCGGGGAGCTGTTTTTT. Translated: CASSYSYLNTGELFF.

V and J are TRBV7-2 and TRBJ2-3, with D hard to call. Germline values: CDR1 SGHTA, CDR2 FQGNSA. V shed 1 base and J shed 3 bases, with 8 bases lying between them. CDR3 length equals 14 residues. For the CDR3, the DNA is TGTGCCAGCAGCTTAGATTTCGGGACAGATACGCAGTATTTT. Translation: CASSLDFGTDTQYF.

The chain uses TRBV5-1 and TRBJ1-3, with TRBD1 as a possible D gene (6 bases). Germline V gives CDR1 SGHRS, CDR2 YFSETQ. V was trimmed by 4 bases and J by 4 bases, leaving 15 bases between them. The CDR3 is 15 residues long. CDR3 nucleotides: TGCGCCAGCAGCGAGTACGGGACACTCGGAAACACCATATATTTT. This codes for CASSEYGTLGNTIYF.

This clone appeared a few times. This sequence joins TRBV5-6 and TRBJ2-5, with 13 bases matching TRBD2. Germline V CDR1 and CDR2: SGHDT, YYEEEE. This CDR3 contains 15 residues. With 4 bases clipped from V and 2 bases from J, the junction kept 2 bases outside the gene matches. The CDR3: CASSPGLAGQETQYF. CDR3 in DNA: TGTGCCAGCAGCCCGGGACTAGCGGGGCAAGAGACCCAGTACTTC.

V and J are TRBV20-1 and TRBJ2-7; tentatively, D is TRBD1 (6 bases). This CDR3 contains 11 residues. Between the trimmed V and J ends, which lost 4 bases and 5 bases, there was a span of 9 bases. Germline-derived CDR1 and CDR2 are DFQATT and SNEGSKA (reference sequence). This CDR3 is CSATGDHEQYF. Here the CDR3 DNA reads TGCAGTGCTACAGGGGACCACGAGCAGTACTTC.

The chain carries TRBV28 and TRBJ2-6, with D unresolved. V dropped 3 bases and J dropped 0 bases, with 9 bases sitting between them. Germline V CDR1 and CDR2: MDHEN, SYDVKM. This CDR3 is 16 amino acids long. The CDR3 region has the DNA TGTGCCAGCAGTTTGGTGTCCTACTCTGGGGCCAACGTCCTGACTTTC. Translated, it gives CASSLVSYSGANVLTF.

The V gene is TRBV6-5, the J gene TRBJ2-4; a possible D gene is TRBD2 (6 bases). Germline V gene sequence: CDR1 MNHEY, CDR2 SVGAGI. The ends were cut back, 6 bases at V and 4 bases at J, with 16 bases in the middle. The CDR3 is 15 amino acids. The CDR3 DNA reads TGTGCCAGCAGAACCGGCGGGGCAGCTAAAAACATTCAGTACTTC. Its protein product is CASRTGGAAKNIQYF.

The CDR3, as DNA: TGTGCCAGCAGCTTGGAGGGGACAGGTGATACCTACGAGCAGTACTTC. It specifies CASSLEGTGDTYEQYF. This sequence joins TRBV5-8 and TRBJ2-7, with 8 bases fitting TRBD1. V was clipped by 0 bases and J by 2 bases; unmatched bases: 7. CDR3 length equals 16 residues. Germline V gene lookup returns CDR1 SGHTS and CDR2 YDEGEE.

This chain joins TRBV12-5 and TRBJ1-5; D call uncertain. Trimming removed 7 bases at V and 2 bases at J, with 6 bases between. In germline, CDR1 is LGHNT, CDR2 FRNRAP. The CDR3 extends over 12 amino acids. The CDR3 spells CASVGGNQPQHF. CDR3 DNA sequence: TGTGCTAGTGTGGGCGGCAATCAGCCCCAGCATTTT.